This paragraph reports one T cell receptor (beta chain). Its specificity is unknown. The data were obtained in a study of shared clonotypes between healthy human individuals. Whole-study results and caveats: In the sorted subsets, rarefaction showed sequencing was incomplete despite large depth.

The CDR3 length is 13 residues. The germline V gene has CDR1 SGHRS and CDR2 YFSETQ. Trimming stripped 4 bases from V and 4 bases from J, with 11 bases between. Method: immunoSEQ multiplex PCR; TCRdb's copy keeps in-frame clones and lacks some. The repertoire includes some 2.4 million clones, approximately 94% of them detected once, and approximately 0.37% sits in the top ten. This clonotype was sampled from a man younger than 30 in good health. Some clones in this sample may be carry-over from other donors' samples. The sequenced material came from naive CD4+ T cells from PBMCs. Subset denoted: CD45RA+ positively selected. V usage is TRBV5-1 and J usage is TRBJ1-1, with a tentative D call TRBD1 (6 bases). In nucleotides, the CDR3 is TGCGCCAGCAGCCTATTGGACAGCACTGAAGCTTTCTTT. Its protein product is CASSLLDSTEAFF.